This T cell receptor beta chain was observed in a study of blood T cell repertoires in COVID-19. The CDR3 runs 13 residues. Trimming removed 5 bases from V and 3 bases from J, with 13 bases in between. Germline V gives CDR1 SQVTM, CDR2 ANQGSEA. The protocol was immunoSEQ multiplex PCR, while the TCRdb copy is restricted to in-frame clones and leaves out a portion. The sample yields tens of thousands of clones, roughly 80% seen once. Sequenced material: peripheral blood. This chain joins TRBV29-1 and TRBJ1-1, with D possibly TRBD1 on 6 matching bases. This receptor was identified in a woman aged 55-70 years with acute or convalescent COVID-19. CDR3 coding DNA: TGCAGCGTTCCCGGGACATCATACACTGAAGCTTTCTTT. Translation: CSVPGTSYTEAFF. Using reference TRBV29-1 and TRBJ1-1 for the parts outside the CDR3, the full variable domain is SAVISQKPSRDICQRGTSLTIQCQVDSQVTMMFWYRQQPGQSLTLIATANQGSEATYESGFVIDKFPISRPNLTFSTLTVSNMSPEDSSIYLCSVPGTSYTEAFFGQGTRLTVV.